The source of this T cell receptor (beta chain) is a study of T cell responses to AZD1222 COVID-19 vaccine. Data came from immunoSEQ multiplex PCR; TCRdb stores just in-frame clones and leaves some out. The data contain around 120,000 clones, approximately 83% of them singletons. Germline lookup yields CDR1 MNHEY and CDR2 SMNVEV (reference sequence). V dropped 2 bases and J dropped 0; count of bases not matched to a gene: 4. CDR3 length: 15 residues. The receptor's source is an adult in good health. The V and J genes are TRBV27 and TRBJ2-7, with 7 bases matching TRBD2. The sequenced sample was peripheral blood, obtained on day 0 of AZD1222 vaccination. For the CDR3, the DNA is TGTGCCAGCAGTTTAATGGCTAGCGGCTCCTACGAGCAGTACTTC. Its translation: CASSLMASGSYEQYF.